These 7 T cell receptor beta chains share one sample of origin, sequenced in a study of CD8 T cells in ankylosing spondylitis. Study-wide results and caveats: Apparently characteristic of ankylosing spondylitis blood was a TCR beta motif (about 8 highly homologous variants).

Their antigens remain unidentified. TCRdb re-called the 5' RACE reads with MiXCR, one entry per CDR3 protein. The sample includes about 800,000 distinct CDR3 sequences, over 9.5% of them seen just once. Sequencing was carried out using blood, either unsorted or a sorted T cell fraction (not recorded which). The receptor source for this set is a male donor with ankylosing spondylitis.

This clonotype was found many times. This chain connects TRBV29-1 to TRBJ2-7; 7 nucleotides line up with TRBD1. There are 14 residues in the CDR3. Trimming took 4 bases from V and 2 from J; bases not matched to a gene: 8. Germline loops: CDR1 SQVTM, CDR2 ANQGSEA. The CDR3 sequence: CSVAHRQGTYEQYF. The CDR3 coding sequence is TGCAGCGTTGCCCATCGACAGGGTACCTACGAGCAGTACTTC.

This clonotype was detected once. The V and J genes are TRBV20-1 and TRBJ2-1; 16 bases match TRBD2. CDR3 size: 18 residues. Germline lookup yields CDR1 DFQATT and CDR2 SNEGSKA (reference sequence). The V gene end was trimmed by 6 bases and the J gene end by 7 bases; junction bases not matched to a gene: 15. The CDR3 sequence is CSASKGTSGRAGGNEQFF. The CDR3 bases are TGCAGTGCCTCAAAAGGGACTAGCGGGAGGGCCGGGGGAAATGAGCAGTTCTTC.

This clonotype was observed a few times. V usage is TRBV20-1 and J usage is TRBJ2-2, with D possibly being TRBD1 or TRBD2 (6 bases each). The germline V gene encodes CDR1 DFQATT and CDR2 SNEGSKA (reference sequence). The CDR3 contains 14 residues. V was clipped by 5 bases and J by 2 bases, with 12 bases between them. The CDR3 loop is CSAAGHLNTGELFF. Written as DNA, the CDR3 is TGCAGTGCTGCGGGACACCTAAACACCGGGGAGCTGTTTTTT.

The chain couples TRBV11-1 to TRBJ2-2, with 12 bases matching TRBD2. The germline gives CDR1 SGHAT, CDR2 FQDESV (reference sequence). The CDR3 spans 18 residues. The J segment lost 7 bases and the V segment lost 4 bases, leaving 13 bases of the junction unmatched. The CDR3 is CASSSLRLAGALNGELFF. CDR3 coding DNA: TGTGCCAGCAGCTCCCTTCGACTAGCGGGAGCCCTGAACGGGGAGCTGTTTTTT.

This chain links TRBV5-1 with TRBJ2-3; D unresolved. With 1 base removed from V and 3 bases from J, the gap between germline ends came to 9 bases. The germline V gene has CDR1 SGHRS and CDR2 YFSETQ. CDR3 length: 14 residues. This CDR3 is CASSLTIRTDTQYF. CDR3 DNA: TGCGCCAGCAGCTTGACGATAAGGACAGATACGCAGTATTTT. Filled out from reference TRBV5-1 and TRBJ2-3, the complete variable domain reads KAGVTQTPRYLIKTRGQQVTLSCSPISGHRSVSWYQQTPGQGLQFLFEYFSETQRNKGNFPGRFSGRQFSNSRSEMNVSTLELGDSALYLCASSLTIRTDTQYFGPGTRLTVL.

This rearrangement joins TRBV20-1 to TRBJ2-7; TRBD2 matches at 9 bases. Germline lookup yields CDR1 DFQATT and CDR2 SNEGSKA (reference sequence). The CDR3 contains 17 residues. V lost 1 base to trimming and J lost 2 bases; unmatched junction nucleotides: 12. This CDR3 reads CSARAPLRTSVTYEQYF. The CDR3 DNA sequence: TGCAGTGCTAGAGCCCCCCTCCGGACTAGCGTAACCTACGAGCAGTACTTC.

This clonotype was picked up a small number of times. The genes are TRBV28 and TRBJ1-1; D gene unclear. This CDR3 has 12 residues. Trimming cost V 6 bases and J 0 bases, with 5 bases left between them. From germline, CDR1 is MDHEN and CDR2 SYDVKM. The CDR3 here is CASRTMNTEAFF. CDR3 in DNA: TGTGCCAGCAGAACTATGAACACTGAAGCTTTCTTT.